These T cell receptor beta chains were read from a single sample in a study of blood T cell repertoires in COVID-19. The assay was immunoSEQ multiplex PCR, and TCRdb's table has in-frame clones only and misses some. The sample yields 250,000 to 300,000 clones, approximately 86% seen once. Sequenced input: peripheral blood. Receptor source: a man aged 25 to 40 with active or convalescent COVID-19. CDR3s include the opening cysteine and the closing phenylalanine or tryptophan. Fields, in order: CDR3 protein, CDR3 DNA, J gene, clone size, V gene, D gene. The D gene is left open where the match is weak. The size of a clone is reported for some rows only, either as once, few or many, or as a class for expanded clones.

cdr3_aa: CASSVDSKNTEAFF; cdr3_nt: TGTGCCAGCAGCGTAGATTCCAAGAACACTGAAGCTTTCTTT; j_call: TRBJ1-1; clone_size: .; v_call: TRBV9; d_call: .
cdr3_aa: CASSQAGGNDSPLHF; cdr3_nt: TGTGCCAGCAGCCAAGCAGGGGGGAATGATTCACCCCTCCACTTT; j_call: TRBJ1-6; clone_size: .; v_call: TRBV4-2; d_call: TRBD1
cdr3_aa: CASSPGLAGGRETQYF; cdr3_nt: TGTGCCAGCAGCCCGGGACTAGCGGGGGGGAGGGAGACCCAGTACTTC; j_call: TRBJ2-5; clone_size: .; v_call: TRBV7-2; d_call: TRBD2
cdr3_aa: CASSSGQLSVNEKLFF; cdr3_nt: TGCGCCAGCAGCTCGGGACAGCTGAGCGTTAATGAAAAACTGTTTTTT; j_call: TRBJ1-4; clone_size: .; v_call: TRBV5-1; d_call: TRBD1
cdr3_aa: CASSPRSNANTEAFF; cdr3_nt: TGTGCCAGCTCACCACGTTCTAACGCGAACACTGAAGCTTTCTTT; j_call: TRBJ1-1; clone_size: .; v_call: TRBV18; d_call: .
cdr3_aa: CASSLVGGDRYEQYF; cdr3_nt: TGTGCCAGCAGCTTGGTGGGCGGGGATCGCTACGAGCAGTACTTC; j_call: TRBJ2-7; clone_size: .; v_call: TRBV5-4; d_call: .
cdr3_aa: CASSLVGGASPLHF; cdr3_nt: TGTGCCAGCAGCTTAGTTGGGGGCGCGTCACCCCTCCACTTT; j_call: TRBJ1-6; clone_size: .; v_call: TRBV7-2; d_call: .
cdr3_aa: CASSLFGTSGNTIYF; cdr3_nt: TGTGCCAGCAGCTTATTCGGGACATCCGGAAACACCATATATTTT; j_call: TRBJ1-3; clone_size: .; v_call: TRBV5-4; d_call: .
cdr3_aa: CASSKQGAMEETQYF; cdr3_nt: TGTGCCAGCTCAAAACAGGGGGCAATGGAAGAGACCCAGTACTTC; j_call: TRBJ2-5; clone_size: .; v_call: TRBV18; d_call: TRBD1
cdr3_aa: CASNDGSSNYGYTF; cdr3_nt: TGTGCCAGCAACGACGGGAGCTCTAACTATGGCTACACCTTC; j_call: TRBJ1-2; clone_size: .; v_call: TRBV5-6; d_call: .
cdr3_aa: CASSEWGGYNEQFF; cdr3_nt: TGTGCCAGCAGTGAGTGGGGAGGGTACAATGAGCAGTTCTTC; j_call: TRBJ2-1; clone_size: .; v_call: TRBV2; d_call: TRBD2
cdr3_aa: CASSDRGYFYEQYF; cdr3_nt: TGTGCCAGCAGTGACAGGGGATACTTCTACGAGCAGTACTTC; j_call: TRBJ2-7; clone_size: .; v_call: TRBV6-1; d_call: .
cdr3_aa: CASSTDGGGYEQYF; cdr3_nt: TGTGCCAGCAGCACAGACGGCGGGGGCTACGAGCAGTACTTC; j_call: TRBJ2-7; clone_size: .; v_call: TRBV9; d_call: TRBD2
cdr3_aa: CASSYAPQGHPGAGNTIYF; cdr3_nt: TGTGCCAGCAGTTACGCCCCACAGGGGCACCCCGGCGCTGGAAACACCATATATTTT; j_call: TRBJ1-3; clone_size: .; v_call: TRBV6-2/TRBV6-3; d_call: TRBD1
cdr3_aa: CASSLNRPGQANEKLFF; cdr3_nt: TGTGCCAGCTCACTAAACCGGCCGGGACAAGCTAATGAAAAACTGTTTTTT; j_call: TRBJ1-4; clone_size: .; v_call: TRBV18; d_call: .
cdr3_aa: CASSRPGTGGTDTQYF; cdr3_nt: TGTGCCAGCAGCCGACCCGGCACAGGGGGCACAGATACGCAGTATTTT; j_call: TRBJ2-3; clone_size: .; v_call: TRBV3-1/TRBV3-2; d_call: TRBD1
cdr3_aa: CASSHSGTSFLQQYF; cdr3_nt: TGTGCCAGCAGCCATAGCGGGACTAGCTTCCTGCAGCAGTATTTT; j_call: TRBJ2-3; clone_size: .; v_call: TRBV7-8; d_call: TRBD2
cdr3_aa: CAISEGQGLGYTF; cdr3_nt: TGTGCCATCAGTGAGGGACAGGGCCTTGGCTACACCTTC; j_call: TRBJ1-2; clone_size: .; v_call: TRBV10-3; d_call: TRBD1
cdr3_aa: CASSPGTGDNSPLHF; cdr3_nt: TGTGCCAGCTCACCCGGGACAGGAGATAATTCACCCCTCCACTTT; j_call: TRBJ1-6; clone_size: .; v_call: TRBV18; d_call: TRBD1
cdr3_aa: CASSKIDNEQFF; cdr3_nt: TGTGCCAGCTCGAAGATAGACAATGAGCAGTTCTTC; j_call: TRBJ2-1; clone_size: few; v_call: TRBV18; d_call: .
cdr3_aa: CASGTYSSPYEKLFF; cdr3_nt: TGTGCCAGTGGGACATATTCAAGCCCCTATGAAAAACTGTTTTTT; j_call: TRBJ1-4; clone_size: once; v_call: TRBV19; d_call: .
cdr3_aa: CSVGTGGGTGELFF; cdr3_nt: TGCAGCGTTGGAACCGGGGGAGGAACCGGGGAGCTGTTTTTT; j_call: TRBJ2-2; clone_size: once; v_call: TRBV29-1; d_call: .
cdr3_aa: CASTGQGNYGYTF; cdr3_nt: TGTGCCAGCACGGGACAGGGTAACTATGGCTACACCTTC; j_call: TRBJ1-2; clone_size: .; v_call: TRBV27; d_call: TRBD1
cdr3_aa: CASSADPYYGYTF; cdr3_nt: TGTGCCAGCAGCGCGGATCCATACTATGGCTACACCTTC; j_call: TRBJ1-2; clone_size: .; v_call: TRBV5-6; d_call: .
cdr3_aa: CAISESTGSYEQYF; cdr3_nt: TGTGCCATCAGTGAGTCTACGGGGAGCTACGAGCAGTACTTC; j_call: TRBJ2-7; clone_size: .; v_call: TRBV10-3; d_call: .
cdr3_aa: CATSRDLFEGELFF; cdr3_nt: TGTGCCACCAGCAGAGATCTGTTCGAGGGGGAGCTGTTTTTT; j_call: TRBJ2-2; clone_size: .; v_call: TRBV15; d_call: .
cdr3_aa: CASGPVAGGVNTQYF; cdr3_nt: TGCGCCAGCGGACCTGTAGCGGGGGGTGTAAATACGCAGTATTTT; j_call: TRBJ2-3; clone_size: .; v_call: TRBV4-1; d_call: TRBD2
cdr3_aa: CASSPEVGGPYEQYF; cdr3_nt: TGTGCCAGCTCACCAGAGGTAGGCGGGCCGTACGAGCAGTACTTC; j_call: TRBJ2-7; clone_size: .; v_call: TRBV18; d_call: .
cdr3_aa: CASSLGAGGKEELFF; cdr3_nt: TGTGCCAGCAGCTTGGGGGCAGGGGGCAAGGAGGAGCTGTTTTTT; j_call: TRBJ2-2; clone_size: few; v_call: TRBV5-4; d_call: TRBD1
cdr3_aa: CASSEIGGYEQYF; cdr3_nt: TGCGCCAGCAGTGAGATAGGGGGTTACGAGCAGTACTTC; j_call: TRBJ2-7; clone_size: .; v_call: TRBV10-2; d_call: .
cdr3_aa: CASSQLILAGGLGTQYF; cdr3_nt: TGTGCCAGCAGCCAACTGATTCTAGCGGGGGGGCTCGGTACGCAGTATTTT; j_call: TRBJ2-3; clone_size: .; v_call: TRBV7-8; d_call: TRBD2